These 27 T cell receptor beta chains came from one sample sequenced in a study of T cell responses to AZD1222 COVID-19 vaccine. Libraries were prepared by immunoSEQ multiplex PCR; TCRdb keeps only in-frame clonotypes and omits some of them. The sample has 150,000 to 200,000 clones, around 94% seen once. Specimen: peripheral blood, collected on day 0 of AZD1222 vaccination. These TCRs come from an adult in good health.

The rearrangement uses TRBV21-1 and TRBJ1-5; the tabulated D call, TRBD1, remains unverified against the DNA. TRBV21-1 is tagged as a pseudogene. The CDR3 loop spans 19 amino acids. The CDR3 DNA follows: TGTGCCAGCAGCATTCAATGGAAAGGCGAGGGACAGATAAATCAGCCCCAGCATTTT. It codes for CASSIQWKGEGQINQPQHF.

The chain employs TRBV24-1 and TRBJ2-3, with 12 nucleotides matching TRBD2. The length of the CDR3 is 16 residues. V gave up 4 bases and J gave up 6 bases; unmatched junction bases: 7. Germline lookup yields CDR1 KGHDR and CDR2 SFDVKD. The CDR3 is CATSDRTSGTTDTQYF. In DNA form, the CDR3 reads TGTGCCACCAGTGACCGGACTAGCGGGACGACGGATACGCAGTATTTT.

The V call is TRBV5-5, the J call TRBJ2-4, with unresolved D. The CDR3 is made up of 12 amino acids. Germline CDR1 is SGHKS and CDR2 is YYEKEE (reference sequence). The V end lost 0 bases, the J end lost 7 bases, and 5 bases lay between the germline ends. The DNA of the CDR3 is TGTGCCAGCAGCTTGGACGTGAACATTCAGTACTTC. Residues: CASSLDVNIQYF.

In its sample, this clone was seen once. The chain couples TRBV18 to TRBJ1-1; 8 bases are a match to TRBD1. This CDR3 comprises 15 residues. In germline, CDR1 is KGHSH, CDR2 LQKENI. Trimming at V came to 6 bases and at J to 3 bases, leaving 9 bases not matched to a gene. CDR3 in DNA: TGTGCCAGCTCGCGCGACAGGGGAGGGGACACTGAAGCTTTCTTT. As protein: CASSRDRGGDTEAFF.

This rearrangement joins TRBV2 to TRBJ1-5, with 10 bases aligning to TRBD1. This CDR3 has 14 amino acids. V was clipped by 6 bases and J by 13 bases; unmatched bases: 12. Germline V gives CDR1 SNHLY, CDR2 FYNNEI. Here the CDR3 reads CASRTSGTGVLQHF. The CDR3 coding sequence is TGTGCCAGCAGGACATCCGGGACAGGGGTCTTGCAGCATTTT.

This rearrangement joins TRBV3-1 (or the pseudogene TRBV3-2) to TRBJ2-1; 11 bases align to TRBD2. The CDR3 is made up of 14 amino acids. V was pared by 6 bases and J by 5 bases, with 3 bases of the junction left unmatched. Germline V gene sequence: CDR1 LGHDT, CDR2 YNNKEL (reference sequence). DNA of the CDR3: TGTGCCAGCAGGGCTAGCGGGAGGAACAATGAGCAGTTCTTC. This translates into CASRASGRNNEQFF.

The J gene is TRBJ1-5, the V gene TRBV6-5, with D tentatively TRBD1 (6 bases). Germline CDR1 reads MNHEY; CDR2 reads SVGAGI. V was clipped by 6 bases and J by 3 bases, with 9 bases between them. The CDR3 has 13 amino acids. Here the CDR3 DNA reads TGTGCCAGCAGGGGGGGCGACAATCAGCCCCAGCATTTT. Protein sequence: CASRGGDNQPQHF.

The J gene is TRBJ1-2, the V gene TRBV19, with a tentative D call TRBD1 (5 bases). V lost 6 bases to trimming and J lost 2 bases, with 10 bases between them. The length of the CDR3 is 13 residues. Germline values: CDR1 LNHDA, CDR2 SQIVND (reference sequence). The CDR3 nucleotides read TGTGCCAGTAGCCAGACAGTGAACTATGGCTACACCTTC. Amino acids: CASSQTVNYGYTF.

The rearrangement links TRBV2 to TRBJ2-7; no clear D. The germline CDR1 and CDR2 sequences are SNHLY and FYNNEI. Trimming took 6 bases from V and 0 from J, leaving 6 bases between them. CDR3 length: 12 amino acids. The CDR3 nucleotides read TGTGCCAGCAGGGCACTCTCCTACGAGCAGTACTTC. It codes for CASRALSYEQYF.

The V and J genes are TRBV5-1 and TRBJ1-1; D gene uncertain. V was clipped by 0 bases and J by 0 bases, with 9 bases between them. CDR1 and CDR2 (germline): SGHRS, YFSETQ. CDR3 length: 15 residues. The CDR3 spells CASSLGALVNTEAFF. The CDR3 DNA reads as TGCGCCAGCAGCTTGGGGGCCTTGGTGAACACTGAAGCTTTCTTT.

This rearrangement joins TRBV10-1 to TRBJ1-3; D is unclear. Germline CDR1 WNHNN, CDR2 SYGVQD (reference sequence). The CDR3 contains 14 residues. V shed 7 bases and J shed 0 bases, with 10 bases lying between them. The CDR3 bases are TGCGCCAGCAAAGACTCGATCTCTGGAAACACCATATATTTT. Translated: CASKDSISGNTIYF.

This chain joins TRBV7-8 and TRBJ2-1; D is possibly TRBD2 (5 bases). Trimming stripped 5 bases from V and 4 bases from J, with 15 bases between. This CDR3 has 15 residues. Germline V gene sequence: CDR1 SGHVS, CDR2 FQNEAQ. The CDR3 region is CASSLGERIYNEQFF. CDR3 nucleotide sequence: TGTGCCAGCAGCCTCGGGGAGAGGATATACAATGAGCAGTTCTTC.

This clone was seen once. This chain joins TRBV12-3 or TRBV12-4 and TRBJ1-1; the D is unclear. The CDR3 contains 13 residues. Trimming took 3 bases from V and 2 from J, leaving 7 bases between them. The chain's CDR3 is CASSFMVNTEAFF. In DNA, the CDR3 is TGTGCCAGCAGTTTTATGGTAAACACTGAAGCTTTCTTT.

The chain is built from TRBV11-2 and TRBJ2-1; 7 bases line up with TRBD2. The CDR3 is made up of 16 amino acids. The junction had 7 bases not matched to a gene; V was cut back by 0 bases and J by 5 bases. CDR1 is SGHAT, CDR2 FQNNGV, per germline. The CDR3: CASSLDSRDYNNEQFF. CDR3 bases: TGTGCCAGCAGCTTAGACTCCAGGGACTACAACAATGAGCAGTTCTTC.

This sequence joins TRBV5-6 and TRBJ1-3, with D tentatively TRBD1 (5 bases). The CDR3 loop spans 16 amino acids. V was shortened by 3 bases and J by 2 bases, with 15 bases between the two germline ends. CDR1 is SGHDT, CDR2 YYEEEE, per germline. This CDR3 is CASSYGVGGTGNTIYF. CDR3 nucleotides: TGTGCCAGCAGCTACGGGGTCGGGGGTACTGGAAACACCATATATTTT.

The chain recombines TRBV5-1 with TRBJ2-3; no firm D call. Germline CDR1 is SGHRS and CDR2 is YFSETQ. Trimming took 0 bases from V and 8 from J, leaving 4 bases between them. The CDR3 is 11 residues long. CDR3: CASSLDRTQYF. Here the CDR3 DNA reads TGCGCCAGCAGCTTGGATCGTACGCAGTATTTT.

The chain uses TRBV3-1 (or the pseudogene TRBV3-2) and TRBJ2-1, with 8 bases fitting TRBD2. CDR1 is LGHDT, CDR2 YNNKEL, per germline (reference sequence). The CDR3 extends over 16 amino acids. The ends lost 0 bases at V and 6 bases at J; junction bases unmatched: 7. This CDR3 is CASSQDTSGGGNEQFF. CDR3 bases: TGTGCCAGCAGCCAAGACACTAGCGGAGGGGGCAATGAGCAGTTCTTC.

The chain has TRBV2 and TRBJ1-2; unclear D gene. Germline CDR1 reads SNHLY; CDR2 reads FYNNEI. This CDR3 region has 10 residues. The V gene lost 8 bases and the J gene lost 5 bases, with 6 bases spanning the gap. CDR3 protein: CASRGYGYTF. CDR3 sequence (DNA): TGTGCCAGCCGGGGATATGGCTACACCTTC.

V and J are TRBV24-1 and TRBJ2-2; 9 nucleotides agree with TRBD1. V dropped 0 bases and J dropped 7; count of bases not matched to a gene: 8. CDR3 length equals 17 residues. Per the germline V gene, CDR1 is KGHDR and CDR2 is SFDVKD. The CDR3 DNA reads TGTGCCACCAGTGATTTGCGGGGACAGGGCCCTGGCGGGGAGCTGTTTTTT. It translates to CATSDLRGQGPGGELFF.

The rearrangement links TRBV29-1 to TRBJ2-1; TRBD2 matches 12 bases. CDR1 SQVTM and CDR2 ANQGSEA come from the germline V gene. This CDR3 contains 12 residues. V lost 7 bases, J lost 7 bases, and 2 bases stayed unmatched. The CDR3 loop reads CSGTSGTNEQFF. CDR3 DNA sequence: TGCAGCGGGACTAGCGGGACTAATGAGCAGTTCTTC.

The chain is built from TRBV27 and TRBJ2-5; D is unresolved. Trimming removed 5 bases from V and 5 bases from J, with 18 bases in between. The CDR3 has 15 amino acids. Germline V gene lookup returns CDR1 MNHEY and CDR2 SMNVEV (reference sequence). The CDR3 DNA reads as TGTGCCAGCAGTCCCACGAATGGCGAAGCGGAGACCCAGTACTTC. Residues: CASSPTNGEAETQYF.

CDR3 bases: TGTGCCAGCTCGCGACAGGAGAAAAACACTGAAGCTTTCTTT. Translated, it gives CASSRQEKNTEAFF. The chain uses TRBV18 and TRBJ1-1; D is possibly TRBD1 (6 bases). The germline V and J ends were trimmed by 6 bases and 2 bases, with 13 bases remaining between them. Germline V gene sequence: CDR1 KGHSH, CDR2 LQKENI. The CDR3 is 14 amino acids.

This clone appeared a few times. The J gene is TRBJ1-6, the V gene TRBV5-4; D may be TRBD1 (5 bases). The CDR3 runs 16 residues. Germline assignment: CDR1 SGHNT and CDR2 YYREEE (reference sequence). V shed 4 bases and J shed 5 bases, with 16 bases lying between them. CDR3 sequence (DNA): TGTGCCAGCAGCCCGGGGCTGGGAGCAGATAATTCACCCCTCCACTTT. Protein product: CASSPGLGADNSPLHF.

This clone has just one count. The chain carries TRBV7-8 and TRBJ1-1; D unresolved. The V gene lost 2 bases and the J gene lost 5 bases, with 3 bases spanning the gap. This CDR3 comprises 11 residues. Germline CDR1 is SGHVS and CDR2 is FQNEAQ. The CDR3 DNA reads TGTGCCAGCAGCTTAATAACTGAAGCTTTCTTT. Residues: CASSLITEAFF. The whole variable domain, remainder taken from reference TRBV7-8 and TRBJ1-1, is GAGVSQSPRYKVAKRGQDVALRCDPISGHVSLFWYQQALGQGPEFLTYFQNEAQLDKSGLPSDRFFAERPEGSVSTLKIQRTQQEDSAVYLCASSLITEAFFGQGTRLTVV.

The rearrangement joins TRBV27 to TRBJ2-1; weak D call: TRBD2 (6 bases). V lost 0 bases to trimming and J lost 0 bases, with 9 bases between them. CDR1 MNHEY and CDR2 SMNVEV come from the germline V gene (reference sequence). CDR3 length: 16 residues. The CDR3 loop is CASSLSSGNSYNEQFF. The DNA of the CDR3 is TGTGCCAGCAGTTTATCTAGCGGAAACTCCTACAATGAGCAGTTCTTC.

This chain uses TRBV27 with TRBJ1-1; D unresolved. V was trimmed by 2 bases and J by 1 base, leaving 5 bases between them. This CDR3 has 13 residues. The germline V gene has CDR1 MNHEY and CDR2 SMNVEV (reference sequence). In DNA, the CDR3 is TGTGCCAGCAGTTTAGTCTGGAACACTGAAGCTTTCTTT. Protein: CASSLVWNTEAFF.

J is TRBJ2-1 and V is TRBV5-1; D gene unclear. The V gene's germline CDR1 is SGHRS and CDR2 YFSETQ. Trimming left V 4 bases short and J 5 bases short, with 16 bases between. The CDR3 is 15 amino acids. The CDR3 bases are TGCGCCAGCAGCGCGAAACCGGACCTAAACAATGAGCAGTTCTTC. It specifies CASSAKPDLNNEQFF.